The sequence of this T cell receptor (beta chain) was determined in a study of blood T cells in healthy people across ages. This clonotype was observed many times. Isolation yielded PBMCs, at least 6.5 million per sample, in every case. A J-beta primer mix and a sample-barcoded 5' primer were used in a second PCR of about 7 to 11 cycles. Template switching added a 12-random-nucleotide identifier to every cDNA molecule. TCRdb fed the 5' RACE reads into MiXCR, producing one record per CDR3 protein. The sample has more than 700,000 distinct CDR3 sequences; around 50% are singletons. The CDR3 extends over 13 amino acids. Deletions cut 5 bases from V and 8 bases from J, with 14 bases between. Germline CDR1 MNHEY, CDR2 SMNVEV (reference sequence).

Material for sequencing was blood. This chain uses TRBV27 with TRBJ2-3; D is perhaps TRBD2 (5 bases). The TCR comes from a man aged 80 or over in good health. In DNA form, the CDR3 reads TGTGCCAGCAGTGCTACGGCTGCGGGTACGCAGTATTTT. It is translated as CASSATAAGTQYF.